One sample yielded the 20 T cell receptor beta chains listed below, sequenced in a study of T-cell reconstitution after alpha-beta-depleted transplantation in children. Construction of the TCRbeta library involved unique molecular identifiers. TCRdb re-derived calls from the PCR reads in MiXCR, one entry per CDR3 protein. The sample gives a few hundred thousand distinct CDR3 sequences, approximately 30% of which show up once; less than 40% is in the top ten. The source material was PBMCs, sampled before TCRalphabeta/CD19-depleted stem cell transplant. These receptors came from a boy in the first two years of life with Wiskott-Aldrich syndrome, due to receive a stem cell transplant.

Of note for this clonotype: A junction end diverges from the germline sequence, so it may reflect a read error. The V call is TRBV20-1, the J call TRBJ1-3; perhaps TRBD1 as D (5 bases). In germline, CDR1 is DFQATT, CDR2 SNEGSKA (reference sequence). This CDR3 is 10 amino acids long. CDR3 amino acids: CSAREPGLNF. The CDR3 DNA reads as TGCAGTGCTAGAGAACCGGGACTGAACTTT.

This chain links TRBV12-3 or TRBV12-4 with TRBJ1-1, with TRBD1 matching over 8 bases. Unmatched junction bases numbered 6, after V lost 5 bases and J lost 7 bases. This CDR3 has 13 amino acids. The CDR3 loop is CASSPGTGIEAFF. CDR3 nucleotide sequence: TGTGCCAGCAGTCCTGGGACAGGTATTGAAGCTTTCTTT.

The V gene is TRBV5-6, the J gene TRBJ2-1, with a weak D call TRBD2 (6 bases). Trimming pared 2 bases from V and 6 bases from J, leaving 15 bases between. Germline V gene data show CDR1 as SGHDT and CDR2 as YYEEEE. The CDR3 runs 15 residues. The DNA of the CDR3 is TGTGCCAGCAGCTTTGGGGGGTTTTTATTCAATGAGCAGTTCTTC. Protein product: CASSFGGFLFNEQFF.

The rearrangement joins TRBV18 to TRBJ2-2; 9 bases agree with TRBD2. J gave up 4 bases and V 4 bases, and 4 bases lay outside the gene matches. The CDR3 totals 15 residues. Germline V gene sequence: CDR1 KGHSH, CDR2 LQKENI. This chain's CDR3 is CASSRLAAGTGELFF. The CDR3 DNA follows: TGTGCCAGCTCACGACTAGCGGCAGGCACCGGGGAGCTGTTTTTT.

The rearrangement links TRBV3-1 to TRBJ2-2, with D perhaps TRBD1 or TRBD2 (5 bases each). This CDR3 has 17 residues. In germline, CDR1 is LGHDT, CDR2 YNNKEL (reference sequence). Trimming cost V 3 bases and J 0 bases, with 14 bases left between them. CDR3 in amino acids: CASSHGTGTANTGELFF. The CDR3 region has the DNA TGTGCCAGCAGCCACGGAACCGGGACGGCGAACACCGGGGAGCTGTTTTTT.

The rearrangement uses TRBV5-1 and TRBJ2-1, with 13 bases fitting TRBD2. This CDR3 contains 18 residues. Unmatched junction bases numbered 7, after V lost 4 bases and J lost 0 bases. Germline CDR1 is SGHRS and CDR2 is YFSETQ. Here the CDR3 reads CASSAGLAGVVSYNEQFF. The CDR3 region has the DNA TGCGCCAGCAGCGCCGGACTAGCGGGAGTTGTCTCCTACAATGAGCAGTTCTTC. The full variable domain, in which reference TRBV5-1 and TRBJ2-1 provide the parts outside the CDR3, is KAGVTQTPRYLIKTRGQQVTLSCSPISGHRSVSWYQQTPGQGLQFLFEYFSETQRNKGNFPGRFSGRQFSNSRSEMNVSTLELGDSALYLCASSAGLAGVVSYNEQFFGPGTRLTVL.

As concerns this clonotype: A much larger clone lies one base from this, so it may be a read error. The chain combines TRBV27 with TRBJ2-1, with TRBD1 identical over 7 bases. CDR3 length: 14 amino acids. V lost 4 bases and J lost 2; bases outside the gene matches: 2. Germline CDR1 and CDR2: MNHEY and SMNVEV (reference sequence). The CDR3 nucleotides are TGTGCCAGCAGTTACCAGGGGGCCTACAATGAGCAGTTCTTC. Its protein product is CASSYQGAYNEQFF.

The chain uses TRBV5-1 and TRBJ2-1; 7 bases are a match to TRBD1. CDR1 is SGHRS and CDR2 is YFSETQ in the germline V gene. The CDR3 runs 13 residues. The J segment lost 8 bases and the V segment lost 4 bases, leaving 6 bases of the junction unmatched. The CDR3 region is CASSARQGHEQFF. The CDR3 DNA reads as TGCGCCAGCAGCGCGAGACAGGGCCATGAGCAGTTCTTC. Based on the CDR3 plus reference TRBV5-1 and TRBJ2-1, the full variable domain is KAGVTQTPRYLIKTRGQQVTLSCSPISGHRSVSWYQQTPGQGLQFLFEYFSETQRNKGNFPGRFSGRQFSNSRSEMNVSTLELGDSALYLCASSARQGHEQFFGPGTRLTVL.

The V and J genes are TRBV24-1 and TRBJ2-5; no clear D. CDR3 length: 12 residues. Germline CDR1 KGHDR, CDR2 SFDVKD. With 0 bases removed from V and 7 bases from J, the gap between germline ends came to 5 bases. CDR3 sequence: CATSDLTGTQYF. The CDR3 region has the DNA TGTGCCACCAGTGATTTGACGGGGACCCAGTACTTC.

V is TRBV12-3 or TRBV12-4 and J is TRBJ2-3; D is unclear. This CDR3 is built from 14 residues. Trimming removed 2 bases at V and 0 bases at J, with 6 bases between. CDR3 DNA: TGTGCCAGCAGTTTACTAACTAGCACAGATACGCAGTATTTT. This sequence encodes CASSLLTSTDTQYF.

The sample holds many counts of this clonotype. V gene TRBV10-3 combines with J gene TRBJ2-5; TRBD2 matches at 9 bases. CDR3 size: 16 residues. Trimming cost V 3 bases and J 2 bases; bases outside gene matches: 7. Germline values: CDR1 ENHRY, CDR2 SYGVKD. The CDR3 is CAISDPGLAAQETQYF. The CDR3 coding sequence is TGTGCCATCAGTGACCCGGGACTAGCTGCACAAGAGACCCAGTACTTC.

The table lists this clonotype with a few counts. V is TRBV12-3 or TRBV12-4 and J is TRBJ2-1; D is unclear. The CDR3 spans 14 residues. Trimming removed 5 bases from V and 8 bases from J, with 16 bases in between. The CDR3 bases are TGTGCCAGCAGTCCTCGAGGAGAGGTTGATGAGCAGTTCTTC. Encoded protein: CASSPRGEVDEQFF.

This sequence joins TRBV5-1 and TRBJ2-1; the D gene is possibly TRBD2 (5 bases). Trimming removed 4 bases at V and 6 bases at J, with 17 bases between. The germline gives CDR1 SGHRS, CDR2 YFSETQ. This CDR3 is built from 15 residues. This CDR3 is CASSLLVGTPNEQFF. The CDR3 DNA reads TGCGCCAGCAGCCTACTAGTGGGCACCCCCAATGAGCAGTTCTTC.

In this sample, this clonotype turned up a few times. The rearrangement links TRBV6-6 to TRBJ1-6; 7 positions match TRBD1. This CDR3 contains 14 residues. Germline-derived CDR1 and CDR2 are MNHNY and SVGAGI (reference sequence). With V trimmed by 5 bases and J by 7 bases, 5 bases remained unmatched. CDR3 residues: CASSTGTENSPLHF. Written as DNA, the CDR3 is TGTGCCAGCAGTACCGGGACAGAAAATTCACCCCTCCACTTT.

The chain uses TRBV5-5 and TRBJ2-7, with D hard to call. Germline V CDR1 and CDR2: SGHKS, YYEKEE (reference sequence). The ends were cut back, 5 bases at V and 1 base at J, with 13 bases in the middle. The CDR3 covers 14 residues. The CDR3: CASSHPPSSYEQYF. The CDR3 nucleotides are TGTGCCAGCAGTCACCCCCCCAGTTCCTACGAGCAGTACTTC.

J is TRBJ2-1 and V is TRBV28; TRBD2 agrees at 9 bases. The germline CDR1 and CDR2 sequences are MDHEN and SYDVKM. The ends lost 2 bases at V and 8 bases at J; junction bases unmatched: 10. The length of the CDR3 is 16 residues. The CDR3 coding sequence is TGTGCCAGCAGTTTAGGTCGTAGCGGGAGAAGGGATGAGCAGTTCTTC. This translates into CASSLGRSGRRDEQFF.

CDR3 loop: CASSQDPQNSYEQYF. The CDR3 nucleotides are TGTGCCAGCAGCCAAGATCCACAAAACTCCTACGAGCAGTACTTC. The chain recombines TRBV3-1 with TRBJ2-7; D remains ambiguous. V gave up 0 bases and J gave up 0 bases, with 9 bases separating them. This CDR3 is 15 amino acids long. Germline-derived CDR1 and CDR2 are LGHDT and YNNKEL (reference sequence).

This chain links TRBV10-3 with TRBJ2-5, with D tentatively TRBD2 (5 bases). V was cut by 0 bases and J by 5 bases, with 16 bases left in between. This CDR3 has 16 residues. Looked up from germline, CDR1 is ENHRY and CDR2 is SYGVKD. The CDR3 DNA sequence: TGTGCCATCAGTGAGTCGAAGGGAGTAATGCGGGAGACCCAGTACTTC. Its translation: CAISESKGVMRETQYF.

This clonotype was observed a handful of times. The chain couples TRBV7-7 to TRBJ2-5; D gene ambiguous. Trimming took 5 bases from V and 5 from J, leaving 9 bases between them. This CDR3 region has 12 residues. CDR1 is SSHAT and CDR2 is FNYEAQ in the germline V gene (reference sequence). CDR3 in DNA: TGTGCCAGCAGCGGGCGGCGGGAGACCCAGTACTTC. Translation: CASSGRRETQYF. Using reference TRBV7-7 and TRBJ2-5 for the parts outside the CDR3, the full variable domain is GAGVSQSPRYKVTKRGQDVTLRCDPISSHATLYWYQQALGQGPEFLTYFNYEAQPDKSGLPSDRFSAERPEGSISTLTIQRTEQRDSAMYRCASSGRRETQYFGPGTRLLVL.

Only a few counts were recorded for this clonotype. V gene TRBV5-1 combines with J gene TRBJ2-2; no clear D gene. This CDR3 is built from 12 residues. Germline CDR1 reads SGHRS; CDR2 reads YFSETQ. V was pared by 0 bases and J by 7 bases, with 4 bases between. CDR3 in amino acids: CASSLEGGELFF. The CDR3 DNA sequence: TGCGCCAGCAGCTTGGAAGGCGGGGAGCTGTTTTTT.